A few counts support the clone carrying this T cell receptor beta chain. In germline, CDR1 is LNHDA, CDR2 SQIVND (reference sequence). CDR3 length equals 14 residues. After removal of 5 bases from V and 3 bases from J, the junction contained 4 bases not matched to a gene. The entry originates in a study of technical replicates of blood from a handful of donors. This table comes from immunoSEQ multiplex PCR, and its TCRdb copy is limited to in-frame clones, with some not included. Of 50,000 to 60,000 clones in the sample, over 85% were seen once. This clonotype was obtained from a human donor in good health. Some clones in this sample may be carry-over from other donors' samples. This chain joins TRBV19 and TRBJ1-5; the match to TRBD1 covers 7 bases. The source material was PBMCs. The CDR3 nucleotides are TGTGCCAGTAGTGGGGGACAGATCAATCAGCCCCAGCATTTT. This sequence encodes CASSGGQINQPQHF.